This T cell receptor beta chain stems from a study of CD8 T cells in Susac syndrome. RNA was extracted with the RNeasy kit, and a quantity of roughly 0.5 to 1 ug was reverse transcribed using random hexamers. The CDR3 of TCR beta was amplified by immunoSEQ multiplex PCR across 54 Vbeta and 13 Jbeta. TCRdb independently ran MiXCR on the immunoSEQ multiplex PCR reads; one entry per CDR3 protein. The data contain about 180,000 distinct CDR3 sequences, about 93% of them singletons. From germline, CDR1 is KGHDR and CDR2 SFDVKD. Trimming took off 4 bases at V and 9 bases at J, with 12 bases between the two ends. The CDR3 contains 13 residues.

The chain couples TRBV24-1 to TRBJ2-1; no reliable D call. This receptor was taken from a human donor with multiple sclerosis. Sequenced: CD4+ T cells from PBMCs. The CDR3 is CATSDRTVAEQFF. The CDR3 DNA sequence: TGTGCCACCAGTGACCGGACGGTGGCTGAGCAGTTCTTC.